The clone carrying this TCR beta chain was recorded a few times. Deletions cut 5 bases from V and 1 base from J, with 15 bases between. Germline lookup yields CDR1 SGHTS and CDR2 YDEGEE. The CDR3 covers 15 residues. These data belong to a study of T cells in Graves' hyperthyroidism and ophthalmopathy. The CDR3 regions of TCR beta were amplified from RNA transcripts. In the first-round RT-PCR of the TCR CDR3, the HTBI primer set was used. TCRdb reprocessed the multiplex PCR reads with MiXCR, giving one entry per CDR3 protein. The sample lists fewer than 450,000 distinct CDR3 sequences, about 15% occurring once.

The sample consisted of blood. V gene TRBV5-8 combines with J gene TRBJ2-5; tentative D call: TRBD2 (6 bases). This TCR derives from a woman aged 55-70 years with Graves' ophthalmopathy. CDR3 in DNA: TGTGCCAGCAGTTTCACGCGGGGACTCCAAGAGACCCAGTACTTC. Protein: CASSFTRGLQETQYF. The whole variable domain, remainder taken from reference TRBV5-8 and TRBJ2-5, is EAGVTQSPTHLIKTRGQQATLRCSPISGHTSVYWYQQALGLGLQFLLWYDEGEERNRGNFPPRFSGRQFPNYSSELNVNALELEDSALYLCASSFTRGLQETQYFGPGTRLLVL.